These 14 T cell receptor beta chains came from one sample sequenced in a study of shared clonotypes between healthy human individuals. CD45RO-negative CD8 cells positively selected for CCR7 made up the naive population, which excluded terminally differentiated effector memory CD45RA+ cells. Some clones are missing from TCRdb's copy, which holds only in-frame ones; the method was immunoSEQ multiplex PCR. The sample lists hundreds of thousands of clones, about 95% seen once, with 0.11% in the top ten. The sequencing sample was made of naive CD8+ T cells sorted from blood. The receptor source for this set is a woman in her 30s in good health.

About this clone itself: The identical CDR3 is also encoded by other nucleotide sequences in the sample. The chain recombines TRBV5-5 with TRBJ2-7, with 8 bases aligning to TRBD1. V trimming: 0 bases; J trimming: 2 bases; junction bases outside the gene matches: 1. This CDR3 is 14 amino acids long. Germline V gene sequence: CDR1 SGHKS, CDR2 YYEKEE (reference sequence). The CDR3 nucleotides read TGTGCCAGCAGCTTGGGGACAGGGACCTACGAGCAGTACTTC. This gives the protein CASSLGTGTYEQYF.

V is TRBV10-3 and J is TRBJ2-1; 10 bases align to TRBD2. Looked up from germline, CDR1 is ENHRY and CDR2 is SYGVKD. V was pared by 4 bases and J by 4 bases, with 10 bases of the junction left unmatched. CDR3 length equals 17 residues. The CDR3 sequence: CAISGTRQAGGYNEQFF. For the CDR3, the DNA is TGTGCCATCAGTGGTACCCGTCAAGCGGGAGGGTACAATGAGCAGTTCTTC.

The rearrangement joins TRBV5-5 to TRBJ2-7; D possibly corresponds to TRBD2 (5 bases). This CDR3 contains 13 residues. Germline V gives CDR1 SGHKS, CDR2 YYEKEE (reference sequence). The V and J ends lost 7 bases and 1 base respectively, with 12 bases between them. DNA for the CDR3: TGTGCCAGCTTAGCAGGCGGGTCCTACGAGCAGTACTTC. It yields the protein CASLAGGSYEQYF.

V is TRBV7-9 and J is TRBJ2-3; 13 bases line up with TRBD2. This CDR3 spans 18 amino acids. V lost 1 base to trimming and J lost 4 bases; unmatched junction nucleotides: 8. CDR1 SEHNR and CDR2 FQNEAQ come from the germline V gene (reference sequence). The CDR3 bases are TGTGCCAGCAGCTTAGTACTAGCGGGAGGGCCGGGTGCAGATACGCAGTATTTT. Translated: CASSLVLAGGPGADTQYF.

DNA for the CDR3: TGTGCCAGCAGTTACAAACCCACCTACTATGGCTACACCTTC. This translates into CASSYKPTYYGYTF. J is TRBJ1-2 and V is TRBV27; no reliable D call. This CDR3 has 14 amino acids. Trimming left V 4 bases short and J 3 bases short, with 12 bases between. Germline V CDR1 and CDR2: MNHEY, SMNVEV (reference sequence).

V is TRBV6-1 and J is TRBJ1-5, with a tentative D call TRBD1 (5 bases). The CDR3 contains 13 residues. The germline gives CDR1 MNHNS, CDR2 SASEGT. V lost 4 bases and J 5 bases, leaving 9 bases between the germline ends. The CDR3 nucleotides read TGTGCCAGCAGTGGAGACAGTTATCAGCCCCAGCATTTT. As protein: CASSGDSYQPQHF.

The chain uses TRBV15 and TRBJ2-7, with D hard to call. V was cut by 6 bases and J by 3 bases, with 9 bases left in between. Germline CDR1 LNHNV, CDR2 YYDKDF (reference sequence). The CDR3 runs 12 residues. CDR3 region: CATSLQHYEQYF. CDR3 coding DNA: TGTGCCACCAGTCTACAGCACTACGAGCAGTACTTC.

The V gene is TRBV29-1, the J gene TRBJ2-7, with D possibly TRBD1 on 7 matching bases. This CDR3 spans 13 amino acids. V lost 7 bases to trimming and J lost 6 bases, with 19 bases between them. In germline, CDR1 is SQVTM, CDR2 ANQGSEA. The CDR3 region has the DNA TGCAGCGCCGGCGAGGAGGGGGCCCTCGAGCAGTACTTC. Protein sequence: CSAGEEGALEQYF.

CDR3 nucleotide sequence: TGTGCCAGCAGTGAAGCTACGCAGTATTTT. Encoded protein: CASSEATQYF. This sequence joins TRBV6-1 and TRBJ2-3; D is unresolved. Per germline, CDR1 MNHNS and CDR2 SASEGT. V was clipped by 0 bases and J by 8 bases, with 0 bases between them. The CDR3 has 10 amino acids.

The V call is TRBV7-9, the J call TRBJ2-7, with 7 bases fitting TRBD1. This CDR3 is built from 15 residues. The V gene's germline CDR1 is SEHNR and CDR2 FQNEAQ (reference sequence). Trimming took 5 bases from V and 0 from J; bases not matched to a gene: 7. The CDR3 DNA is TGTGCCAGCAGCACCCGGGACAGAAGCTCCTACGAGCAGTACTTC. Translating it yields CASSTRDRSSYEQYF.

The rearrangement links TRBV7-9 to TRBJ2-5; D ambiguous. This CDR3 comprises 15 residues. Trimming pared 5 bases from V and 3 bases from J, leaving 16 bases between. Germline V lookup: CDR1 SEHNR, CDR2 FQNEAQ (reference sequence). As DNA, the CDR3 is TGTGCCAGCAGCCCCCGCTCCGGTTTTGAAGAGACCCAGTACTTC. Its translation: CASSPRSGFEETQYF.

The rearrangement joins TRBV4-1 to TRBJ2-3; D not certain. Germline V gene data show CDR1 as MGHRA and CDR2 as YSYEKL. The ends were cut back, 3 bases at V and 1 base at J, with 11 bases in the middle. The CDR3 totals 15 residues. The CDR3 spells CASSQVVGGTDTQYF. DNA of the CDR3: TGCGCCAGCAGCCAGGTTGTTGGGGGCACAGATACGCAGTATTTT.

The chain couples TRBV10-3 to TRBJ2-7, with a tentative D call TRBD2 (6 bases). Looked up from germline, CDR1 is ENHRY and CDR2 is SYGVKD. The V end was cut by 11 bases, the J end by 3 bases, with 23 bases between. This CDR3 contains 15 residues. The CDR3 is CASSKASRGVYEQYF. The CDR3 DNA reads as TGTGCCTCCAGCAAGGCGTCTCGCGGGGTCTACGAGCAGTACTTC.

The CDR3 DNA is TGTGCCAGCAGCTCAATAGAGAGCTCCTACGAGCAGTACTTC. Protein product: CASSSIESSYEQYF. The chain has TRBV5-4 and TRBJ2-7; no reliable D call. The ends were cut back, 3 bases at V and 0 bases at J, with 10 bases in the middle. The germline gives CDR1 SGHNT, CDR2 YYREEE (reference sequence). CDR3 length: 14 residues.